Each of the 22 T cell receptor beta chains below was sequenced from the same sample in a study of blood T cells in healthy people across ages. The use of a sample-barcoded 5' primer and a J-beta primer mix characterized a second PCR of 7 to 11 cycles. TCRdb re-called the 5' RACE reads with MiXCR, one entry per CDR3 protein. Among 1.5 million to 2 million distinct CDR3 sequences, 28% were seen once, and the ten largest hold 7.7%. Sequenced sample: blood. These receptor sequences come from a woman aged 25 to 39 in good health.

This clonotype was observed many times. The chain couples TRBV27 to TRBJ1-6; D not certain. The CDR3 loop spans 16 amino acids. Germline CDR1 and CDR2: MNHEY and SMNVEV (reference sequence). Trimming shortened V by 0 bases and J by 0 bases, and 6 bases separated the two germline ends. The CDR3 reads CASSLSGSSYNSPLHF. CDR3 bases: TGTGCCAGCAGTTTATCGGGAAGCTCCTATAATTCACCCCTCCACTTT.

V is TRBV7-2 and J is TRBJ1-2; the D gene is possibly TRBD1 (6 bases). CDR1 is SGHTA and CDR2 is FQGNSA in the germline V gene. This CDR3 comprises 17 residues. The V and J ends lost 1 base and 7 bases respectively, with 22 bases between them. The CDR3: CASSLVGVRGAVGGYTF. DNA for the CDR3: TGTGCCAGCAGCTTAGTGGGGGTACGGGGGGCGGTCGGTGGCTACACCTTC.

This clonotype has ten or more counts. V and J are TRBV7-9 and TRBJ2-1; no firm D call. CDR1 is SEHNR, CDR2 FQNEAQ, per germline (reference sequence). This CDR3 has 13 residues. V was pared by 2 bases and J by 8 bases, with 10 bases between. This CDR3 reads CASSLPSVDEQFF. CDR3 nucleotide sequence: TGTGCCAGCAGCTTACCGAGCGTTGATGAGCAGTTCTTC.

A few counts support this clonotype. V is TRBV14 and J is TRBJ1-1, with D tentatively TRBD1 (6 bases). Germline V gene lookup returns CDR1 SGHDN and CDR2 FVKESK. The ends were cut back, 4 bases at V and 7 bases at J, with 10 bases in the middle. There are 12 residues in the CDR3. The CDR3, as DNA: TGTGCCAGCAGCCTTAGGGGGGTTGAAGCTTTCTTT. Its protein product is CASSLRGVEAFF.

This clonotype occurred a few times. This chain links TRBV28 with TRBJ1-5; D gene uncertain. V was cut by 6 bases and J by 5 bases, with 14 bases left in between. Germline assignment: CDR1 MDHEN and CDR2 SYDVKM. The CDR3 consists of 14 residues. CDR3 sequence reads: CASSLRASDQPQHF. CDR3 in DNA: TGTGCCAGCAGCTTGAGGGCCAGCGATCAGCCCCAGCATTTT. Based on the CDR3 plus reference TRBV28 and TRBJ1-5, the full variable domain is DVKVTQSSRYLVKRTGEKVFLECVQDMDHENMFWYRQDPGLGLRLIYFSYDVKMKEKGDIPEGYSVSREKKERFSLILESASTNQTSMYLCASSLRASDQPQHFGDGTRLSIL.

This clonotype came up many times. The chain joins TRBV10-3 to TRBJ2-1; 9 bases line up with TRBD2. CDR1 ENHRY and CDR2 SYGVKD come from the germline V gene. The CDR3 has 17 residues. J gave up 1 base and V 3 bases, and 7 bases lay outside the gene matches. This chain's CDR3 is CAISDWTSVRSYNEQFF. As DNA, the CDR3 is TGTGCCATCAGTGATTGGACTAGCGTCAGGTCCTACAATGAGCAGTTCTTC.

This clonotype was detected many times. This chain uses TRBV6-4 with TRBJ1-1, with D hard to call. This CDR3 is 13 amino acids long. The V end lost 4 bases, the J end lost 2 bases, and 8 bases lay between the germline ends. The germline V gene has CDR1 MRHNA and CDR2 SNTAGT. The CDR3 region has the DNA TGTGCCAGCAGTGTTGAAGCAAACACTGAAGCTTTCTTT. It is translated as CASSVEANTEAFF.

This chain uses TRBV20-1 with TRBJ2-2; no definite D call. V was clipped by 6 bases and J by 7 bases, with 15 bases between them. CDR3 size: 13 residues. Germline V lookup: CDR1 DFQATT, CDR2 SNEGSKA (reference sequence). The chain's CDR3 is CSAPLVMDGELFF. DNA of the CDR3: TGCAGTGCCCCTTTAGTGATGGACGGGGAGCTGTTTTTT.

This clonotype was recorded a few times. The chain carries TRBV18 and TRBJ2-5; D is uncertain. Trimming shortened V by 2 bases and J by 5 bases, and 15 bases separated the two germline ends. CDR1 KGHSH and CDR2 LQKENI come from the germline V gene. This CDR3 comprises 15 residues. Here the CDR3 DNA reads TGTGCCAGCTCACCAATGAATGGGGATCTGGAGACCCAGTACTTC. It is translated as CASSPMNGDLETQYF.

This clonotype was observed a few times. V is TRBV29-1 and J is TRBJ2-5; TRBD1 matches at 8 bases. The CDR3 covers 11 residues. The germline V gene encodes CDR1 SQVTM and CDR2 ANQGSEA. With V trimmed by 7 bases and J by 11 bases, 9 bases remained unmatched. The CDR3 DNA reads TGCAGCGCCCTACTAGGACAGGGACAGTACTTC. Protein product: CSALLGQGQYF.

This clonotype was observed a single time. A much larger clone is a single base away; this may be a read error. The chain carries TRBV7-2 and TRBJ2-7, with 8 bases that match TRBD2. V trimming: 4 bases; J trimming: 3 bases; junction bases outside the gene matches: 8. CDR1 SGHTA and CDR2 FQGNSA come from the germline V gene. CDR3 length: 15 amino acids. CDR3 DNA: TGTGCCAGCAGCTCCGATGGGGGACTAGACTACGAGCAGTACTTC. Amino acids: CASSSDGGLDYEQYF.

The chain has TRBV10-3 and TRBJ1-2; TRBD1 matches 9 bases. CDR3 size: 14 residues. In germline, CDR1 is ENHRY, CDR2 SYGVKD. The junction had 2 bases not matched to a gene; V was cut back by 3 bases and J by 3 bases. CDR3 in amino acids: CAISEGTGYYGYTF. CDR3 in DNA: TGTGCCATCAGTGAAGGGACAGGGTACTATGGCTACACCTTC.

This chain uses TRBV9 with TRBJ2-1; no definite D call. V lost 3 bases and J 13 bases, leaving 20 bases between the germline ends. Germline CDR1 SGDLS, CDR2 YYNGEE. This CDR3 comprises 14 residues. CDR3 region: CASSASGVEETQFF. The CDR3 DNA reads as TGTGCCAGCAGCGCCAGTGGAGTGGAAGAGACCCAGTTCTTC. The full variable domain, rest sourced from reference TRBV9 and TRBJ2-1, is DSGVTQTPKHLITATGQRVTLRCSPRSGDLSVYWYQQSLDQGLQFLIQYYNGEERAKGNILERFSAQQFPDLHSELNLSSLELGDSALYFCASSASGVEETQFFGPGTRLTVL.

In its sample, this clonotype was seen a few times. A junction boundary mismatches the germline segment, possibly from a read error. The chain recombines TRBV5-1 with TRBJ1-2; D gene uncertain. CDR3 length: 15 residues. CDR1 SGHRS and CDR2 YFSETQ come from the germline V gene. The CDR3: CASSSDPPAGYGFTF. As DNA, the CDR3 is TGCGCCAGCAGCTCGGACCCCCCGGCGGGCTATGGCTTCACCTTC.

V usage is TRBV28 and J usage is TRBJ2-7; 10 nucleotides align to TRBD1. The V and J ends lost 6 bases and 2 bases, in that order; junction bases with no gene match: 7. Germline-derived CDR1 and CDR2 are MDHEN and SYDVKM. The CDR3 sequence is 15 residues long. The CDR3 DNA reads as TGTGCCAGCAGACTTGACAGGGGGCTAACCTACGAGCAGTACTTC. The encoded protein is CASRLDRGLTYEQYF.

The sample holds a few counts of this clonotype. In DNA, the CDR3 is TGCGCCAGCAGCTGGGAGGGCCGGACAGGCGAGTACTTC. Encoded protein: CASSWEGRTGEYF. The chain combines TRBV5-1 with TRBJ2-5; D tentatively fits TRBD1 or TRBD2 (7 bases each). V dropped 3 bases and J dropped 12 bases, with 18 bases sitting between them. The CDR3 is made up of 13 amino acids. The germline CDR1 and CDR2 sequences are SGHRS and YFSETQ.

V usage is TRBV20-1 and J usage is TRBJ2-2, with TRBD2 matching over 11 bases. V lost 1 base, J lost 3 bases, and 4 bases stayed unmatched. This CDR3 has 16 residues. Germline CDR1 and CDR2: DFQATT and SNEGSKA (reference sequence). The CDR3 spells CSARAVGLADTGELFF. The CDR3 bases are TGCAGTGCTAGAGCAGTGGGACTAGCGGACACCGGGGAGCTGTTTTTT.

The chain is built from TRBV29-1 and TRBJ1-4; tentative D call: TRBD1 (6 bases). Between the trimmed V and J ends, which lost 7 bases and 1 base, there was a span of 13 bases. CDR3 length equals 14 residues. Germline assignment: CDR1 SQVTM and CDR2 ANQGSEA. The CDR3 DNA reads as TGCAGCGGTCAGGGGATTGGAACTAATGAAAAACTGTTTTTT. It codes for CSGQGIGTNEKLFF.

V and J are TRBV18 and TRBJ1-1, with D uncertain. The CDR3 runs 11 residues. Trimming removed 5 bases from V and 12 bases from J, with 13 bases in between. Germline CDR1 KGHSH, CDR2 LQKENI. CDR3 amino acids: CASSSPNGPFF. Here the CDR3 DNA reads TGTGCCAGCTCATCTCCGAACGGACCTTTCTTT.

The V call is TRBV15, the J call TRBJ2-7, with 9 bases identical to TRBD1. Germline V CDR1 and CDR2: LNHNV, YYDKDF (reference sequence). The V gene end was trimmed by 0 bases and the J gene end by 6 bases; junction bases not matched to a gene: 9. The CDR3 length is 16 residues. As DNA, the CDR3 is TGTGCCACCAGCAGAGATCCAAGGACAGGGGTCCCCGAGCAGTACTTC. Its protein is CATSRDPRTGVPEQYF.

This clonotype turned up a few times. The chain carries TRBV30 and TRBJ2-7, with 8 bases that match TRBD1. The CDR3 totals 12 residues. CDR1 and CDR2 (germline): GTSNPN, SVGIG (reference sequence). J was trimmed by 6 bases and V by 2 bases; bases with no gene match: 3. CDR3: CAWSRTGLEQYF. The CDR3 region has the DNA TGTGCCTGGAGTCGGACAGGGCTCGAGCAGTACTTC.

This clonotype was seen more than once but under ten times. The chain links TRBV12-5 to TRBJ2-2; 7 bases line up with TRBD1. The CDR3 spans 14 residues. CDR1 LGHNT and CDR2 FRNRAP come from the germline V gene. Germline trimming cut 6 bases from V and 2 bases from J; bases unmatched to any gene: 3. Here the CDR3 reads CASGTGRNTGELFF. DNA of the CDR3: TGTGCTAGTGGGACAGGGAGAAACACCGGGGAGCTGTTTTTT.